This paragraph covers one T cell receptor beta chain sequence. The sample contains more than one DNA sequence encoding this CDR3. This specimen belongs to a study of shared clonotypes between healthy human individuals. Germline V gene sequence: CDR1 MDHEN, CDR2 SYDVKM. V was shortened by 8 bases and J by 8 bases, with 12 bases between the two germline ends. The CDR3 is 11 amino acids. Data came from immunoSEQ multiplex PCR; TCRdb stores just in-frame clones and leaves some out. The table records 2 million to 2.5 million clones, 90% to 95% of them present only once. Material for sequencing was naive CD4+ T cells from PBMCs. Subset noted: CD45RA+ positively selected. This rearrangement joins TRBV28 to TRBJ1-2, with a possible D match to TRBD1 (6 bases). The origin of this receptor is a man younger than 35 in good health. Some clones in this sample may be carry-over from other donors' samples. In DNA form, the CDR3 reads TGTGCCAGCCGGCGGGGGGGCGGCTACACCTTC. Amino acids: CASRRGGGYTF.